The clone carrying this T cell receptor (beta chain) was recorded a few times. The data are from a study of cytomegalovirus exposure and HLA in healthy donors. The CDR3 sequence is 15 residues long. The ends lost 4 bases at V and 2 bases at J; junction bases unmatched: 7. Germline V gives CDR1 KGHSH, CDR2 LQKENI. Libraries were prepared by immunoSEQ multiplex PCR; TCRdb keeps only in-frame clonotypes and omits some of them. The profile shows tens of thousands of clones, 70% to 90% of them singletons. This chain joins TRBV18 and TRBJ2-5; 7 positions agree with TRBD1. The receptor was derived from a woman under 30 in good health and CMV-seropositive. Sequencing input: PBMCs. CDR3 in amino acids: CASSLRQGGQETQYF. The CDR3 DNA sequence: TGTGCCAGCTCACTCCGACAGGGTGGGCAAGAGACCCAGTACTTC.